This T cell receptor (beta chain) was sequenced during a study of blood T cell repertoires in COVID-19. Measured with immunoSEQ multiplex PCR; TCRdb has only the in-frame clones, and not every one. The sample contains fewer than 120,000 clones, 75% to 85% of which appear only once. The receptor was derived from a woman in her sixties or seventies with acute or convalescent COVID-19. The sample taken for sequencing was peripheral blood.

The chain's CDR3 is CASSPRTGEDTQYF. The CDR3 region has the DNA TGTGCCAGCAGCCCCCGGACAGGGGAGGATACGCAGTATTTT. The chain combines TRBV11-2 with TRBJ2-3; 9 bases are a match to TRBD1. Looked up from germline, CDR1 is SGHAT and CDR2 is FQNNGV. This CDR3 comprises 14 residues. V lost 5 bases to trimming and J lost 6 bases; unmatched junction nucleotides: 6.